The entry that follows covers one T cell receptor (beta chain) sequence. The sample is drawn from a study of PD-L1 blockade in urothelial cancer. Study in general: Every 3 weeks, patients received intravenous atezolizumab 1,200 mg, beginning 2014. Blood underwent analysis 3 weeks (second dose) and 6 weeks after treatment began.

Here immunoSEQ multiplex PCR was the method, and the copy in TCRdb shows in-frame clones only, minus some. This table holds some 77,000 clones, roughly 87% found once. Patients yielded 1 to 8 samples each, pretreatment and on-treatment. CDR1 and CDR2 (germline): SGHRS, YFSETQ. V lost 0 bases and J 2 bases, leaving 7 bases between the germline ends. The CDR3 has 14 residues. The chain carries TRBV5-1 and TRBJ2-3; a possible D gene is TRBD2 (6 bases). Source: PBMCs, taken around atezolizumab (anti-PD-L1) treatment. This clonotype originated in a woman aged 70-85 years with urothelial cancer. The CDR3: CASSLEDYTDTQYF. Here the CDR3 DNA reads TGCGCCAGCAGCTTGGAGGACTACACAGATACGCAGTATTTT.